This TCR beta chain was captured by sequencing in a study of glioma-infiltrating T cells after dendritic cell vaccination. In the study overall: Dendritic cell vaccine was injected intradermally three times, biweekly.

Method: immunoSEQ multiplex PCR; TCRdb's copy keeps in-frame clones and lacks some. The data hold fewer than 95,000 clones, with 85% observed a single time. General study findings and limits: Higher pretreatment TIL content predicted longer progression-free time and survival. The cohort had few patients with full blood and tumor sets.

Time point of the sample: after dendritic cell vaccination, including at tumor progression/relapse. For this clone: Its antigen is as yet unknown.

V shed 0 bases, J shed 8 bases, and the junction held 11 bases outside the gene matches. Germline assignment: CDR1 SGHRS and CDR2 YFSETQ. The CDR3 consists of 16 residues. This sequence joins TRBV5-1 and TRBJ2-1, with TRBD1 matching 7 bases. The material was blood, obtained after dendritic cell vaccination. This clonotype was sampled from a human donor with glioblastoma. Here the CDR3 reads CASSLEAIQGFDEQFF. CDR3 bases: TGCGCCAGCAGCTTGGAAGCAATACAGGGGTTCGATGAGCAGTTCTTC.